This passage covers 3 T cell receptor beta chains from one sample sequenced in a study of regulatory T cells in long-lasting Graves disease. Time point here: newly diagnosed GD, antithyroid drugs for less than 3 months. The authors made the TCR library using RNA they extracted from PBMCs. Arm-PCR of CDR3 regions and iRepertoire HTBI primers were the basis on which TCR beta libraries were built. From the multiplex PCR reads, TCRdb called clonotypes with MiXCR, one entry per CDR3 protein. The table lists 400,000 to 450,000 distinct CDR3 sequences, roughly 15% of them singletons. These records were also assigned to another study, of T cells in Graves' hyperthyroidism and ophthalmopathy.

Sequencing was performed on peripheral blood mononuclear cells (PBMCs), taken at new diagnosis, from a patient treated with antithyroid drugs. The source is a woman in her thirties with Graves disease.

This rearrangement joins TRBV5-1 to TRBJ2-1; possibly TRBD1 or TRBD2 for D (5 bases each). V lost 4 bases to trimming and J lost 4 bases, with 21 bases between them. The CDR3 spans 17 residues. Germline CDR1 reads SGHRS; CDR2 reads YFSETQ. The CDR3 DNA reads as TGCGCCAGCAGCAAAAACTGGGGGAGCGGAGTTTACAATGAGCAGTTCTTC. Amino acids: CASSKNWGSGVYNEQFF.

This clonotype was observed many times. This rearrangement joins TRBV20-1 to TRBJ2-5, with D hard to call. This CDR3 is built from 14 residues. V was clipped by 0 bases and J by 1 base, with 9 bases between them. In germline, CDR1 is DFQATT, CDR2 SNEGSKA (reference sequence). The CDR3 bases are TGCAGTGCTAGAGATCTGACTCGCCAAGAGACCCAGTACTTC. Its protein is CSARDLTRQETQYF.

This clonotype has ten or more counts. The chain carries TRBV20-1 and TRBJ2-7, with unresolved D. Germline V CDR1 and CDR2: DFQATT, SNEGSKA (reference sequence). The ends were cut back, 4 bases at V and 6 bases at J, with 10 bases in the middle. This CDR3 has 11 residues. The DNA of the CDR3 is TGCAGTGCTAACTATAGAGGCGAGCAGTACTTC. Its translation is CSANYRGEQYF.